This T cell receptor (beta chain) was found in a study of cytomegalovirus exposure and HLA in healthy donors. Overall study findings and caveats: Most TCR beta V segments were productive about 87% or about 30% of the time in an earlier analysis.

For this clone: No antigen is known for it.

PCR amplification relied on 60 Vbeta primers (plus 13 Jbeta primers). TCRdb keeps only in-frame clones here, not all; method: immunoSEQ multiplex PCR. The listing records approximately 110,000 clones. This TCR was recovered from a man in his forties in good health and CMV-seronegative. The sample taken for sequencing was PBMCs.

The CDR3 protein is CAIRQTGAREGDTQYF. DNA of the CDR3: TGTGCCATCAGGCAGACTGGGGCCCGGGAGGGAGATACGCAGTATTTT. The chain has TRBV10-3 and TRBJ2-3; TRBD2 aligns across 8 bases. Trimming cost V 6 bases and J 5 bases; bases outside gene matches: 13. This CDR3 has 16 residues. Looked up from germline, CDR1 is ENHRY and CDR2 is SYGVKD.